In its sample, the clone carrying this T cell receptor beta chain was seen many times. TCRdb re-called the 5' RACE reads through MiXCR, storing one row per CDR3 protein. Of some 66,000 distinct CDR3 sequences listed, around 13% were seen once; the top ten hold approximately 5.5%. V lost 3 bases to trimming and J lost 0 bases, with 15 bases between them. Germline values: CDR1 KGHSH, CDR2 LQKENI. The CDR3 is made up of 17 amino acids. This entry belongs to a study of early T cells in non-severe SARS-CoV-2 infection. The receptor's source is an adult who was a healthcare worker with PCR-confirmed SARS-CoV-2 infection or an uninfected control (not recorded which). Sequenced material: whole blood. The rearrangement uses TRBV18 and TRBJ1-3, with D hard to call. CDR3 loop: CASSPLGRESSGNTIYF. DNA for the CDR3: TGTGCCAGCTCACCTCTCGGCCGGGAGAGCTCTGGAAACACCATATATTTT.